These 25 T cell receptor beta chains were sequenced from one sample in a study of OX40 agonist ivuxolimab in advanced cancers. Sequencing used immunoSEQ multiplex PCR; TCRdb keeps in-frame clones, though not all of them. The sample holds 20,000 or so clones, roughly 87% seen once. Sequences were derived from CD4+ or CD8+ T cells sorted from blood, sampled in a trial of the OX40 agonist ivuxolimab. The receptors here all came from an adult with an advanced solid tumor such as melanoma, head and neck, liver or kidney cancer.

This chain links TRBV11-2 with TRBJ1-6; the D gene is possibly TRBD1 (5 bases). Deletions cut 1 base from V and 10 bases from J, with 11 bases between. Germline V lookup: CDR1 SGHAT, CDR2 FQNNGV. The CDR3 sequence is 14 residues long. CDR3 nucleotide sequence: TGTGCCAGCAGCTTAGTAGGGGCGCGCTCACCCCTCCACTTT. Amino acids: CASSLVGARSPLHF.

The chain is built from TRBV28 and TRBJ1-2, with D possibly TRBD1 on 5 matching bases. Germline V gene lookup returns CDR1 MDHEN and CDR2 SYDVKM. The CDR3 runs 14 residues. With 4 bases removed from V and 0 bases from J, the gap between germline ends came to 9 bases. CDR3 region: CASSSGRTNYGYTF. CDR3 coding DNA: TGTGCCAGCAGTTCGGGACGGACTAACTATGGCTACACCTTC.

The chain uses TRBV11-2 and TRBJ2-7, with 11 bases lining up with TRBD1. The CDR3 is 15 residues long. With V trimmed by 4 bases and J by 5 bases, 7 bases remained unmatched. Germline assignment: CDR1 SGHAT and CDR2 FQNNGV. Written as DNA, the CDR3 is TGTGCCAGCAGCTCCGGGACAGGGGGATGGAACGAGCAGTACTTC. Protein sequence: CASSSGTGGWNEQYF.

This chain uses TRBV9 with TRBJ2-5, with D perhaps assigned TRBD1 or TRBD2 (9 bases each). CDR1 SGDLS and CDR2 YYNGEE come from the germline V gene. V lost 0 bases and J lost 5, with 17 bases in between. This CDR3 comprises 16 residues. CDR3 sequence reads: CASSVGASGTGETQYF. The CDR3 DNA reads TGTGCCAGCAGCGTAGGGGCTAGCGGGACAGGGGAGACCCAGTACTTC.

The chain carries TRBV11-3 and TRBJ1-1; tentatively, D is TRBD1 (6 bases). There are 17 residues in the CDR3. V was shortened by 5 bases and J by 0 bases, with 19 bases between the two germline ends. Germline CDR1 and CDR2: SGHNT and YENEEA. The CDR3 DNA follows: TGTGCCAGCAGCGTCCGGTTCCAGGGGTATATGAACACTGAAGCTTTCTTT. Protein: CASSVRFQGYMNTEAFF.

This clone has just a few counts. The V and J genes are TRBV4-3 and TRBJ2-5; 7 nucleotides match TRBD2. This CDR3 contains 15 residues. Germline CDR1 reads LGHNA; CDR2 reads YSLEER. V dropped 4 bases and J dropped 2; count of bases not matched to a gene: 7. For the CDR3, the DNA is TGCGCCAGCAGCCGTAGGACTAGGGCTCAAGAGACCCAGTACTTC. It yields the protein CASSRRTRAQETQYF.

Of note for this clone: One end of the junction is discordant with germline, which a read error may explain. V gene TRBV5-1 combines with J gene TRBJ2-7; D uncertain. Germline-derived CDR1 and CDR2 are SGHRS and YFSETQ. The CDR3 loop spans 15 amino acids. As DNA, the CDR3 is TGTGCCAGCAGCTTCGGGCCTACCGGCTCCTACGAGCAGTACTTC. As protein: CASSFGPTGSYEQYF.

The chain combines TRBV2 with TRBJ2-7, with D possibly TRBD2 on 6 matching bases. The CDR3 length is 14 residues. CDR1 SNHLY and CDR2 FYNNEI come from the germline V gene. V was shortened by 4 bases and J by 0 bases, with 10 bases between the two germline ends. The CDR3 coding sequence is TGTGCCAGCAGTGGGACTACTATCTCCTACGAGCAGTACTTC. Amino acid sequence: CASSGTTISYEQYF. The full variable domain, rest sourced from reference TRBV2 and TRBJ2-7, is EPEVTQTPSHQVTQMGQEVILRCVPISNHLYFYWYRQILGQKVEFLVSFYNNEISEKSEIFDDQFSVERPDGSNFTLKIRSTKLEDSAMYFCASSGTTISYEQYFGPGTRLTVT.

The chain has TRBV7-2 and TRBJ1-2; D ambiguous. This CDR3 contains 12 residues. The V gene lost 5 bases and the J gene lost 7 bases, with 11 bases spanning the gap. The germline V gene has CDR1 SGHTA and CDR2 FQGNSA. The CDR3 loop is CASSPDPSGYTF. The CDR3, as DNA: TGTGCCAGCAGCCCCGATCCTTCTGGCTACACCTTC.

V gene TRBV28 combines with J gene TRBJ2-2, with 7 bases matching TRBD1. CDR1 is MDHEN and CDR2 is SYDVKM in the germline V gene. V lost 6 bases and J lost 4; bases outside the gene matches: 5. This CDR3 has 14 amino acids. This chain's CDR3 is CASSPDRATGELFF. In DNA form, the CDR3 reads TGTGCCAGCAGCCCAGACAGGGCCACCGGGGAGCTGTTTTTT.

About this clone itself: A read error may produce the germline difference seen at one junction end. The rearrangement links TRBV7-7 to TRBJ2-7, with D hard to call. The CDR3 extends over 13 amino acids. CDR1 is SSHAT, CDR2 FNYEAQ, per germline (reference sequence). CDR3 DNA sequence: TGTGCTAGCAGCTTAATCCTGGGCTACGAGCAGTACTTC. It yields the protein CASSLILGYEQYF.

V and J are TRBV9 and TRBJ1-2; D uncertain. This CDR3 is 17 amino acids long. V shed 4 bases and J shed 8 bases, with 27 bases lying between them. Germline V lookup: CDR1 SGDLS, CDR2 YYNGEE. CDR3 nucleotides: TGTGCCAGCAGCTCAAGGGCCTCGGGTGGAGCCATTTTGGGCTACACCTTC. Translation: CASSSRASGGAILGYTF.

This chain connects TRBV10-1 to TRBJ2-5, with TRBD2 identical over 11 bases. The better agreement between TRBJ2-7 and the DNA end casts doubt on the J call. From germline, CDR1 is WNHNN and CDR2 SYGVQD (reference sequence). The CDR3 runs to 16 residues. CDR3 nucleotide sequence: TGCGCCAGCAGTGAGTCGCGACTAGCGGGATTCTACGAGCAGTACTTC. Its translation: CASSESRLAGFYEQYF.

The gene calls are TRBV7-9 and TRBJ2-6; no firm D call. CDR3 size: 15 residues. Per the germline V gene, CDR1 is SEHNR and CDR2 is FQNEAQ (reference sequence). The V end lost 6 bases, the J end lost 2 bases, and 11 bases lay between the germline ends. As DNA, the CDR3 is TGTGCCAGCAGTGACTTCGCCACTGGGGCCAACGTCCTGACTTTC. This sequence encodes CASSDFATGANVLTF.

This clone was recorded once. This rearrangement joins TRBV19 to TRBJ2-2; D is tentatively TRBD1 or TRBD2 (5 bases each). The CDR3 is 12 residues long. Germline V gene data show CDR1 as LNHDA and CDR2 as SQIVND (reference sequence). The V end was cut by 6 bases, the J end by 5 bases, with 7 bases between. The CDR3: CASRRGTGELFF. The CDR3, as DNA: TGTGCCAGTAGGAGGGGTACCGGGGAGCTGTTTTTT.

The chain combines TRBV4-1 with TRBJ2-5; D not certain. There are 13 residues in the CDR3. Trimming took 5 bases from V and 0 from J, leaving 7 bases between them. The germline gives CDR1 MGHRA, CDR2 YSYEKL. The CDR3 DNA sequence: TGCGCCAGCAGCGGGCCGAACCAAGAGACCCAGTACTTC. Residues: CASSGPNQETQYF.

The chain uses TRBV7-9 and TRBJ2-2; 14 nucleotides match TRBD2. The CDR3 runs 17 residues. V lost 5 bases and J lost 6; bases outside the gene matches: 8. Germline V gives CDR1 SEHNR, CDR2 FQNEAQ (reference sequence). The CDR3 loop reads CASSPPGLAGVSGELFF. CDR3 bases: TGTGCCAGCAGCCCTCCGGGACTAGCGGGAGTTTCCGGGGAGCTGTTTTTT.

J is TRBJ2-3 and V is TRBV4-3; TRBD2 matches 7 bases. V shed 0 bases, J shed 5 bases, and the junction held 8 bases outside the gene matches. The CDR3 contains 16 residues. Germline lookup yields CDR1 LGHNA and CDR2 YSLEER. The CDR3 DNA follows: TGCGCCAGCAGCCAAGAGTTGGCGGGAGTTCTAGATACGCAGTATTTT. Translated, it gives CASSQELAGVLDTQYF.

The CDR3 bases are TGTGCCATCAGAGGGATGACAGGGAGGGCCTACGAGCAGTACTTC. Translating it yields CAIRGMTGRAYEQYF. The chain couples TRBV10-3 to TRBJ2-7; the D gene could be TRBD1 or TRBD2 (7 bases each). Per the germline V gene, CDR1 is ENHRY and CDR2 is SYGVKD. There are 15 residues in the CDR3. Deletions cut 6 bases from V and 2 bases from J, with 17 bases between.

DNA for the CDR3: TGTGCCTCCGCCGGGACAAGCACAGATACGCAGTATTTT. The encoded protein is CASAGTSTDTQYF. V gene TRBV19 combines with J gene TRBJ2-3; D perhaps matches TRBD1 (6 bases). The CDR3 contains 13 residues. V was pared by 11 bases and J by 0 bases, with 12 bases between. Germline CDR1 and CDR2: LNHDA and SQIVND (reference sequence).

The chain uses TRBV6-1 and TRBJ2-7; 9 bases match TRBD2. V shed 4 bases and J 9 bases; nucleotides not matched to a gene: 10. CDR3 length: 14 amino acids. From germline, CDR1 is MNHNS and CDR2 SASEGT. CDR3: CASSGAAGGLGQYF. The CDR3 nucleotides read TGTGCCAGCAGTGGGGCAGCGGGGGGTCTTGGGCAGTACTTC.

The J gene is TRBJ2-1, the V gene TRBV7-9; the D is unclear. V lost 5 bases to trimming and J lost 1 base, with 9 bases between them. This CDR3 is built from 14 residues. Germline values: CDR1 SEHNR, CDR2 FQNEAQ (reference sequence). The CDR3 region has the DNA TGTGCCAGCAGCCCACCGGTATCCTACAATGAGCAGTTCTTC. Translating gives CASSPPVSYNEQFF.

The CDR3, as DNA: TGTGCCACCACCAAGCGGGGGGAGGGCCGGAATGAGCAGTTCTTC. It translates to CATTKRGEGRNEQFF. The chain is built from TRBV15 and TRBJ2-1; 9 nucleotides line up with TRBD2. Per germline, CDR1 LNHNV and CDR2 YYDKDF (reference sequence). The CDR3 is made up of 15 amino acids. The V segment lost 7 bases and the J segment 7 bases; nucleotides outside the gene matches: 11. Full variable domain (remainder filled in from reference TRBV15 and TRBJ2-1): DAMVIQNPRYQVTQFGKPVTLSCSQTLNHNVMYWYQQKSSQAPKLLFHYYDKDFNNEADTPDNFQSRRPNTSFCFLDIRSPGLGDTAMYLCATTKRGEGRNEQFFGPGTRLTVL.

The chain carries TRBV6-4 and TRBJ2-2; the match to TRBD1 covers 7 bases. The CDR3 contains 14 residues. V trimming: 6 bases; J trimming: 1 base; junction bases outside the gene matches: 2. Germline CDR1 MRHNA, CDR2 SNTAGT. CDR3 nucleotides: TGTGCCAGCAGCGACAGGGAGAACACCGGGGAGCTGTTTTTT. It specifies CASSDRENTGELFF.

CDR3 protein: CASSPTGFMGGELFF. DNA for the CDR3: TGTGCCAGCAGTCCGACAGGGTTTATGGGCGGGGAGCTGTTTTTT. The chain carries TRBV6-6 and TRBJ2-2; TRBD1 matches at 7 bases. This CDR3 is 15 amino acids long. The germline gives CDR1 MNHNY, CDR2 SVGAGI (reference sequence). Losses at the gene ends were 5 bases for V and 7 bases for J; bases not matched to a gene: 10.